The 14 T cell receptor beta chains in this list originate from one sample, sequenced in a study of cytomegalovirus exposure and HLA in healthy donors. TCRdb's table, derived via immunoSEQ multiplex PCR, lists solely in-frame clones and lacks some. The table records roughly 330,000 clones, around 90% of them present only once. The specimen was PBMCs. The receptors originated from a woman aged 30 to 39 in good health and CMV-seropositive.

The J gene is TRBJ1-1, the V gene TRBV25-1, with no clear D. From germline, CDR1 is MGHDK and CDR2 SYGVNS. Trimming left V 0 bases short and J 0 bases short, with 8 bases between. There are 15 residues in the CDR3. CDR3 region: CASSEYGTMNTEAFF. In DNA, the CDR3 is TGTGCCAGCAGTGAATATGGAACCATGAACACTGAAGCTTTCTTT.

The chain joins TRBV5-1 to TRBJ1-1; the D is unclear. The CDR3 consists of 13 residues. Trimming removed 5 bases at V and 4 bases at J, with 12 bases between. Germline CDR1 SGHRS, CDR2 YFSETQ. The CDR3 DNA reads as TGCGCCAGCAGAGGGATGGGTAGCACTGAAGCTTTCTTT. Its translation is CASRGMGSTEAFF.

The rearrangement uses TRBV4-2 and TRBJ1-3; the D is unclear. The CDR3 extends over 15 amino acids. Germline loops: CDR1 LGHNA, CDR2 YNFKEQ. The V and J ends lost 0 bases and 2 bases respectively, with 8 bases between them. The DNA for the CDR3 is TGTGCCAGCAGCCAAGAAACGGGTACTGGAAACACCATATATTTT. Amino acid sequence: CASSQETGTGNTIYF.

The CDR3 protein is CASSVIAGGTYEQYF. The DNA for the CDR3 is TGTGCCAGCAGTGTAATAGCGGGAGGGACCTACGAGCAGTACTTC. J is TRBJ2-7 and V is TRBV27; 11 positions agree with TRBD2. This CDR3 is 15 amino acids long. V gave up 5 bases and J gave up 2 bases; unmatched junction bases: 5. Germline assignment: CDR1 MNHEY and CDR2 SMNVEV (reference sequence).

CDR3 in amino acids: CASSQDWSANYGYTF. CDR3 in DNA: TGCGCCAGCAGCCAAGATTGGAGCGCTAACTATGGCTACACCTTC. The V and J genes are TRBV4-3 and TRBJ1-2, with D unclear. The V end was cut by 0 bases, the J end by 0 bases, with 8 bases between. CDR1 is LGHNA, CDR2 YSLEER, per germline. This CDR3 contains 15 residues.

The DNA for the CDR3 is TGTGCCTGGACCAAAACGGGGTGGAACACCGGGGAGCTGTTTTTT. Translated, it gives CAWTKTGWNTGELFF. This sequence joins TRBV30 and TRBJ2-2, with TRBD2 as a possible D gene (5 bases). Germline values: CDR1 GTSNPN, CDR2 SVGIG (reference sequence). V was trimmed by 4 bases and J by 1 base, leaving 13 bases between them. The CDR3 has 15 amino acids.

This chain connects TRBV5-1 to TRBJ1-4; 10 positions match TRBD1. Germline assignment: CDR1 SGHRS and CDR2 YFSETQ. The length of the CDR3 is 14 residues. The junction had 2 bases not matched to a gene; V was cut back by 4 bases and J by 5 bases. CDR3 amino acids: CASSLTGGNEKLFF. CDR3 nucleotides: TGCGCCAGCAGCCTGACAGGGGGCAATGAAAAACTGTTTTTT.

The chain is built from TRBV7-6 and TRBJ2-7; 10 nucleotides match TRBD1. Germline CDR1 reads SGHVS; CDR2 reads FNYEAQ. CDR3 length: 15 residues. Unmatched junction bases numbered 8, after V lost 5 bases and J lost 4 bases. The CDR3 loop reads CASSPRDRGVYEQYF. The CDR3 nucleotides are TGTGCCAGCAGCCCCAGGGACAGGGGAGTGTACGAGCAGTACTTC.

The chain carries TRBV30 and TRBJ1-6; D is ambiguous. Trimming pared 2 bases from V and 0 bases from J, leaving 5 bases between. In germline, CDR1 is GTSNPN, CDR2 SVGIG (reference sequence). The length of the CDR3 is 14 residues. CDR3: CAWSISSYNSPLHF. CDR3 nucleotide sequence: TGTGCCTGGAGTATAAGCTCCTATAATTCACCCCTCCACTTT.

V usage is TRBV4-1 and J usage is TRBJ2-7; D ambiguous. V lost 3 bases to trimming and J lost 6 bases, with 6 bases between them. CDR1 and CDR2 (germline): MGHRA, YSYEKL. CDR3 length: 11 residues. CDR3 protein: CASSQGSEQYF. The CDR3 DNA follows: TGCGCCAGCAGCCAGGGTAGCGAGCAGTACTTC.

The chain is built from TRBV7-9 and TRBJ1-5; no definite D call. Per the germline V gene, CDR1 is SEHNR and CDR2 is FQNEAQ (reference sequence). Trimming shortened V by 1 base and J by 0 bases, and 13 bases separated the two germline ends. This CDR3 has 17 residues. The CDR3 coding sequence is TGTGCCAGCAGCTTAGGGCGTCTGGATAATAGCAATCAGCCCCAGCATTTT. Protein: CASSLGRLDNSNQPQHF.

The CDR3 is CASSLPRYSGSSYEQYF. Written as DNA, the CDR3 is TGTGCCAGCAGTCTCCCCCGTTACAGCGGTAGCTCCTACGAGCAGTACTTC. The rearrangement uses TRBV28 and TRBJ2-7; maybe TRBD2 (5 bases). V dropped 5 bases and J dropped 0 bases, with 20 bases sitting between them. The CDR3 contains 17 residues. The germline V gene encodes CDR1 MDHEN and CDR2 SYDVKM.

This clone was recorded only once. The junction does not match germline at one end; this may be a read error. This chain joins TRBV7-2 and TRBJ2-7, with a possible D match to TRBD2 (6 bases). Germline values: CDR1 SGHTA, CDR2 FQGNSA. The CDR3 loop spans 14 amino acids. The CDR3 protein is CASSLANGAYEQYF. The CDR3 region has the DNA TGTGCCAGCAGCCTAGCGAATGGCGCCTACGAGCAGTACTTC.

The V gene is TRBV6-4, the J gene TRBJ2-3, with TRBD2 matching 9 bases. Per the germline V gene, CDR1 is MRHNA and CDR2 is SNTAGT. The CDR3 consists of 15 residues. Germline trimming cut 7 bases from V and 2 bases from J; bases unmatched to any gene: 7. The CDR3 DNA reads TGTGCCAGCAAGCCTAGCGGGGCACCCACAGATACGCAGTATTTT. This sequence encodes CASKPSGAPTDTQYF.